This T cell receptor beta chain was profiled in a study of blood T cell repertoires in COVID-19. Looking at the study overall: Acute and convalescent COVID-19 samples came from the United States, Italy and Spain.

The CDR3 has 16 residues. V was pared by 0 bases and J by 5 bases, with 8 bases of the junction left unmatched. Germline CDR1 is KGHSH and CDR2 is LQKENI. This table comes from immunoSEQ multiplex PCR, and its TCRdb copy is limited to in-frame clones, with some not included. The table shows tens of thousands of clones, with over 65% occurring only once. The material sequenced was peripheral blood. This sequence joins TRBV18 and TRBJ1-1; 8 bases fit TRBD1. This clonotype originated in a human donor in a cohort sampled during active COVID-19. This CDR3 reads CASSPPGSGGKTEAFF. The CDR3 nucleotides are TGTGCCAGCTCACCACCCGGGTCAGGGGGCAAAACTGAAGCTTTCTTT.